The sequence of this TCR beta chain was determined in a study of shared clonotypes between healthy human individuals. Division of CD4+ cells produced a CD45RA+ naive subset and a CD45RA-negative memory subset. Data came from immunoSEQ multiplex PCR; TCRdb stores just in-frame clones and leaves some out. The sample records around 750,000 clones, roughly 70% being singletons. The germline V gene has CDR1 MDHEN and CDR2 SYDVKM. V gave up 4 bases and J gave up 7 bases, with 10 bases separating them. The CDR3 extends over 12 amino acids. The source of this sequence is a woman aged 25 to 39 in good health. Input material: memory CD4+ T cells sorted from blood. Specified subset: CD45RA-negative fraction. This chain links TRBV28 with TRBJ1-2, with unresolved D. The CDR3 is CASSWLSGGYTF. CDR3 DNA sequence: TGTGCCAGCAGTTGGCTTTCGGGTGGCTACACCTTC.